This T cell receptor beta chain was sequenced for a study of CD8+ T cells in alopecia areata. Extracted RNA was reverse transcribed into cDNA, the sequencing template. Assay: immunoSEQ multiplex PCR; the TCRdb copy retains only in-frame clones and omits some. This repertoire shows about 180,000 clones, roughly 59% found once; its top ten account for 1.7%. CDR1 is DFQATT, CDR2 SNEGSKA, per germline (reference sequence). Trimming cost V 2 bases and J 8 bases, with 6 bases left between them. The CDR3 totals 10 residues. This specimen was CD4+ T cells sorted from blood, taken at week 0. The chain uses TRBV20-1 and TRBJ1-1, with a possible D match to TRBD1 (5 bases). The clonotype originates from a human donor with alopecia areata. The CDR3 loop is CSARWDEAFF. CDR3 DNA: TGCAGTGCTAGATGGGACGAAGCTTTCTTT.